This record covers a single T cell receptor (beta chain). Its target is not known. These data come from a study of T cell repertoires in cytomegalovirus infection. Looking at the study overall: The authors used CMV epitopes that were HLA-C-restricted (recently identified) and HLA-B-restricted (well studied).

V lost 5 bases, J lost 2 bases, and 16 bases lay in between. This CDR3 spans 15 amino acids. The germline gives CDR1 MDHEN, CDR2 SYDVKM. TCRdb ran MiXCR on the reads and lists one entry per CDR3 protein. The repertoire holds about 220,000 distinct CDR3 sequences, with about 39% as singletons. This chain uses TRBV28 with TRBJ2-7, with D perhaps TRBD2 (6 bases). Sequences were derived from CD8+ T cells from cultured PBMCs, sampled from culture after CMV antigen stimulation. The sequence came from a human donor in good health (CMV status not recorded). Some clones in this sample may be carry-over from other donors' samples. CDR3 region: CASSARPAGAYEQYF. In nucleotides, the CDR3 is TGTGCCAGCAGTGCGCGACCAGCGGGTGCCTACGAGCAGTACTTC.